This is a list of T cell receptor beta chains from one sample in a study of T cells in Graves' hyperthyroidism and ophthalmopathy. TCRdb reprocessed the multiplex PCR reads with MiXCR, giving one entry per CDR3 protein. This table holds about 840,000 distinct CDR3 sequences, 35% to 40% found once. Source material: blood. Source of these receptors: a man aged 18 to 30 with Graves' hyperthyroidism. Each CDR3 is given without its conserved first and last residue. Each record gives: V gene, J gene, CDR3 protein.

>TRBV24-1|TRBJ2-5
ATSDGQAAETQY
>TRBV7-9|TRBJ1-5
ASSLSSMGTGKNQPQH
>TRBV6-5|TRBJ2-3
ASSYSLAVDTQY
>TRBV25-1|TRBJ2-5
ASSQDPGYAGEEETQY
>TRBV24-1|TRBJ2-5
ATSDLGTEETQY
>TRBV2|TRBJ1-1
ASTRTGSTEAF
>TRBV7-9|TRBJ2-7
ASSLPYRDTESYEQY
>TRBV15|TRBJ2-5
ATSSEGATQY
>TRBV29-1|TRBJ1-1
SETASEAF
>TRBV29-1|TRBJ2-7
SVGRGRREQY
>TRBV29-1|TRBJ2-7
SVEGALTYEQY
>TRBV6-5|TRBJ1-1
ASSFTMDGLNTEAF
>TRBV25-1|TRBJ1-2
ASSEYFAGGTNYGYT
>TRBV10-3|TRBJ2-7
AITTGSYEQY
>TRBV10-3|TRBJ2-7
ASSLWDRSAEQY
>TRBV2|TRBJ1-3
ASVTTGSSGNTIY
>TRBV19|TRBJ2-7
ASMGREKTYEQY